A single sample is the source of the 6 T cell receptor beta chains below, sequenced in a study of T cell responses to AZD1222 COVID-19 vaccine. The assay was immunoSEQ multiplex PCR, and TCRdb's table has in-frame clones only and misses some. The sample consists of approximately 100,000 clones, around 94% of them appearing once. The sample was peripheral blood, taken on day 0 of AZD1222 vaccination. The receptors here all came from an adult in good health.

V usage is TRBV3-1 (or the pseudogene TRBV3-2) and J usage is TRBJ2-5; D unclear. Per the germline V gene, CDR1 is LGHDT and CDR2 is YNNKEL (reference sequence). V was pared by 4 bases and J by 5 bases, with 8 bases between. CDR3 size: 12 residues. CDR3 in amino acids: CASSRLAETQYF. CDR3 coding DNA: TGTGCCAGCAGCCGACTGGCGGAGACCCAGTACTTC.

The gene calls are TRBV28 and TRBJ1-1; 9 nucleotides line up with TRBD1. CDR1 and CDR2 (germline): MDHEN, SYDVKM. The CDR3 is made up of 17 amino acids. V was clipped by 7 bases and J by 5 bases; unmatched bases: 17. This CDR3 reads CASNSPSPGQGGTEAFF. The CDR3 nucleotides are TGTGCCAGCAATTCACCATCCCCGGGACAGGGCGGAACTGAAGCTTTCTTT.

The gene calls are TRBV18 and TRBJ1-2; no clear D gene. Between the trimmed V and J ends, which lost 4 bases and 4 bases, there was a span of 16 bases. Per the germline V gene, CDR1 is KGHSH and CDR2 is LQKENI. The CDR3 has 15 amino acids. The CDR3 spells CASSLTQGPIYGYTF. In DNA form, the CDR3 reads TGTGCCAGCTCACTAACTCAAGGGCCGATCTATGGCTACACCTTC.

This chain connects TRBV4-3 to TRBJ1-6, with unresolved D. Trimming pared 0 bases from V and 7 bases from J, leaving 10 bases between. The germline CDR1 and CDR2 sequences are LGHNA and YSLEER. The CDR3 extends over 15 amino acids. Here the CDR3 reads CASSQEGRGNSPLHF. CDR3 nucleotide sequence: TGCGCCAGCAGCCAAGAAGGGAGAGGGAATTCACCCCTCCACTTT.

V usage is TRBV14 and J usage is TRBJ1-2; 7 bases agree with TRBD1. Trimming removed 4 bases from V and 12 bases from J; junction bases left unmatched: 8. Germline CDR1 SGHDN, CDR2 FVKESK. CDR3 length: 12 residues. The CDR3 spells CASSLGQRIHTF. The CDR3, as DNA: TGTGCCAGCAGCCTGGGACAGCGGATCCACACCTTC.

The chain combines TRBV6-5 with TRBJ1-3; maybe TRBD1 (6 bases). Germline V gene data show CDR1 as MNHEY and CDR2 as SVGAGI. The germline V and J ends were trimmed by 7 bases and 9 bases, with 13 bases remaining between them. This CDR3 is 12 amino acids long. The DNA for the CDR3 is TGTGCCAGCATGGGGGGCCTGGGCACCATATATTTT. Translating gives CASMGGLGTIYF.